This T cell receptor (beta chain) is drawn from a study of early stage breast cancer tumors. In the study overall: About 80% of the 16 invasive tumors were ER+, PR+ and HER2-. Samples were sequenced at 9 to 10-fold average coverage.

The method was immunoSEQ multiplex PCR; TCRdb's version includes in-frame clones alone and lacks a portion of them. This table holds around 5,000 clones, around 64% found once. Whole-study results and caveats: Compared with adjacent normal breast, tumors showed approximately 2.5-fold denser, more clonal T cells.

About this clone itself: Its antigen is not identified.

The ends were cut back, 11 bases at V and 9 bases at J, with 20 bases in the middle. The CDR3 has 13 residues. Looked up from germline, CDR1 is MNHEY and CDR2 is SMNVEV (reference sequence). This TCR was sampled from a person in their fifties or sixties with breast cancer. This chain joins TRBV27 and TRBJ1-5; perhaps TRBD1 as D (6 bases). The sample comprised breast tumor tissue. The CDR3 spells CAASMDRESPQHF. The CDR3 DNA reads TGTGCCGCCAGCATGGACAGAGAGTCGCCCCAGCATTTT.